This T cell receptor (beta chain) emerged from a study of neurological immune-mediated disorders. Study overall: There were approximately 35 multiple sclerosis patients. Of these, roughly 30 had relapsing-remitting MS and 3 had secondary progressive MS.

This clonotype was found many times. What it binds is unknown. Study-wide findings and caveats: Grouping of repertoires by phylogeny put those of 18 of 34 multiple sclerosis patients into a single related-CDR3 cluster, a possible signature.

From the 5' RACE reads, TCRdb called clonotypes with MiXCR, one entry per CDR3 protein. Counted here are under 75,000 distinct CDR3 sequences, around 5.1% occurring once; the ten biggest clones make up around 5.1%. Germline V lookup: CDR1 LGHDT, CDR2 YNNKEL (reference sequence). The CDR3 spans 14 residues. V was trimmed by 1 base and J by 3 bases, leaving 6 bases between them. It was from 2 million PBMCs stored at -80 C that the unsorted libraries were obtained. This sequence joins TRBV3-1 and TRBJ2-2; tentative D call: TRBD1 (6 bases). The origin of this receptor is a human donor with multiple sclerosis. The donor label of this sample is uncertain. The sample consisted of PBMCs. The CDR3: CASSQAGDTGELFF. DNA for the CDR3: TGTGCCAGCAGCCAAGCAGGGGACACCGGGGAGCTGTTTTTT.